Sequencing of this T cell receptor (beta chain) was carried out in a study of blood T cell repertoires in COVID-19. In the study overall: COVID-19 samples, acute and convalescent, were from the United States, Italy and Spain. The cDNA or gDNA used as material had been derived from T cells, B-cell-depleted T cells, or PBMCs.

How the authors handled the data: Reference gene primer amplification gave estimated nucleated cell counts. TCRdb keeps only in-frame clones here, not all; method: immunoSEQ multiplex PCR. V and J calls and clone size are given by that table; D and trimming were obtained from the DNA. Counted here are 150,000 to 200,000 clones, almost 80% occurring once; the ten biggest clones make up around a sixth. CDR3 size: 14 residues. Germline V gene data show CDR1 as MNHEY and CDR2 as SMNVEV (reference sequence). Trimming removed 0 bases from V and 2 bases from J, with 7 bases in between. This clonotype was sampled from a man aged 55-75 years with active or convalescent COVID-19. This sequence joins TRBV27 and TRBJ1-1, with D uncertain. Input material: peripheral blood. The CDR3 is CASSLSRGNTEAFF. CDR3 coding DNA: TGTGCCAGCAGTTTATCTCGGGGAAACACTGAAGCTTTCTTT.